These 2 T cell receptor beta chains were sequenced from one sample in a study of identical twins. Each CDR3 protein is one row after TCRdb ran MiXCR on the 5' RACE reads. The data contain 500,000 to 550,000 distinct CDR3 sequences, around 20% of them seen just once; the ten biggest clones take up 0.48%. These sequences were also reported in another study, on yellow fever vaccine responses in identical twins.

Sequencing was done on a sample of CD4+ T cells sorted from blood. Every receptor here comes from a woman in her late teens or twenties in good health.

This clonotype was counted only a few times. This chain connects TRBV20-1 to TRBJ2-7; 8 bases align to TRBD2. The CDR3 has 13 residues. Looked up from germline, CDR1 is DFQATT and CDR2 is SNEGSKA (reference sequence). V shed 6 bases and J 3 bases; nucleotides not matched to a gene: 7. The CDR3 protein is CSAYSGNFYEQYF. The CDR3 DNA sequence: TGCAGTGCATATAGCGGGAACTTCTACGAGCAGTACTTC.

This clonotype was counted between two and nine times. The rearrangement links TRBV7-9 to TRBJ2-3, with TRBD1 matching 8 bases. Germline V CDR1 and CDR2: SEHNR, FQNEAQ (reference sequence). Trimming removed 6 bases from V and 1 base from J; junction bases left unmatched: 3. The CDR3 is made up of 14 amino acids. CDR3 in amino acids: CASRPTGGTDTQYF. Written as DNA, the CDR3 is TGTGCCAGCAGACCGACAGGGGGCACAGATACGCAGTATTTT. The entire variable domain, with the rest obtained from reference TRBV7-9 and TRBJ2-3, is as follows: DTGVSQNPRHKITKRGQNVTFRCDPISEHNRLYWYRQTLGQGPEFLTYFQNEAQLEKSRLLSDRFSAERPKGSFSTLEIQRTEQGDSAMYLCASRPTGGTDTQYFGPGTRLTVL.